Following are 17 T cell receptor beta chains from one sample sequenced in a study of PD-1 blockade in classical Hodgkin lymphoma. No patient escaped relapse after autologous stem cell transplantation, and brentuximab vedotin exposure varied. Out of thawed PBMCs, magnetic negative selection purified CD4+ T cells. The assay was immunoSEQ multiplex PCR, and TCRdb's table has in-frame clones only and misses some. The sample yields over 30,000 clones, about 93% seen once. This sample comprised CD4+ T cells from blood, obtained at baseline. The source of these receptors is a human donor with classical Hodgkin lymphoma.

The chain joins TRBV5-1 to TRBJ1-1; D is uncertain. There are 14 residues in the CDR3. Trimming took off 2 bases at V and 1 base at J, with 9 bases between the two ends. Germline assignment: CDR1 SGHRS and CDR2 YFSETQ. The CDR3 coding sequence is TGCGCCAGCAGCTTAAGACAACGGAACACTGAAGCTTTCTTT. Encoded protein: CASSLRQRNTEAFF.

The chain joins TRBV5-1 to TRBJ2-5; 7 positions agree with TRBD1. Germline trimming cut 5 bases from V and 3 bases from J; bases unmatched to any gene: 13. The CDR3 is made up of 16 amino acids. Germline-derived CDR1 and CDR2 are SGHRS and YFSETQ. The CDR3 region is CASSWKTGEWEETQYF. CDR3 in DNA: TGCGCCAGCAGTTGGAAAACAGGGGAATGGGAAGAGACCCAGTACTTC. Full variable domain (missing parts from reference TRBV5-1 and TRBJ2-5): KAGVTQTPRYLIKTRGQQVTLSCSPISGHRSVSWYQQTPGQGLQFLFEYFSETQRNKGNFPGRFSGRQFSNSRSEMNVSTLELGDSALYLCASSWKTGEWEETQYFGPGTRLLVL.

J is TRBJ2-7 and V is TRBV30, with 8 bases that match TRBD2. This CDR3 has 13 amino acids. The germline V gene has CDR1 GTSNPN and CDR2 SVGIG (reference sequence). V was clipped by 5 bases and J by 4 bases; unmatched bases: 7. This CDR3 is CAWAGGVFYEQYF. CDR3 DNA sequence: TGTGCCTGGGCCGGGGGGGTTTTTTACGAGCAGTACTTC.

The rearrangement uses TRBV7-9 and TRBJ2-1; TRBD1 aligns across 9 bases. Germline values: CDR1 SEHNR, CDR2 FQNEAQ (reference sequence). This CDR3 comprises 18 residues. V dropped 5 bases and J dropped 5; count of bases not matched to a gene: 16. CDR3 DNA sequence: TGTGCCAGCAGCACCCCCGGGGGGACAGGGTCTATCCACAATGAGCAGTTCTTC. Translating gives CASSTPGGTGSIHNEQFF. The whole variable domain, filled in from reference TRBV7-9 and TRBJ2-1, reads DTGVSQNPRHKITKRGQNVTFRCDPISEHNRLYWYRQTLGQGPEFLTYFQNEAQLEKSRLLSDRFSAERPKGSFSTLEIQRTEQGDSAMYLCASSTPGGTGSIHNEQFFGPGTRLTVL.

The chain joins TRBV29-1 to TRBJ2-1, with TRBD1 identical over 9 bases. Trimming took 7 bases from V and 4 from J; bases not matched to a gene: 8. This CDR3 is 14 amino acids long. CDR1 is SQVTM, CDR2 ANQGSEA, per germline. The CDR3 DNA reads as TGCAGCGGGACAGGGGCAACACCTTACAATGAGCAGTTCTTC. This sequence encodes CSGTGATPYNEQFF.

The chain uses TRBV14 and TRBJ2-7; 7 bases map to TRBD2. CDR3 length: 16 amino acids. Germline assignment: CDR1 SGHDN and CDR2 FVKESK. V gave up 2 bases and J gave up 1 base; unmatched junction bases: 8. CDR3 coding DNA: TGTGCCAGCAGCCAATTCGTGGGAGGGCCGTCCTACGAGCAGTACTTC. This sequence encodes CASSQFVGGPSYEQYF.

The chain employs TRBV30 and TRBJ1-2; D call uncertain. Germline V lookup: CDR1 GTSNPN, CDR2 SVGIG (reference sequence). There are 12 residues in the CDR3. The CDR3 loop reads CVIQLSLYGYTF. The DNA for the CDR3 is TGTGTAATACAGCTCTCGCTCTATGGCTACACCTTC. The full variable domain, in which reference TRBV30 and TRBJ1-2 provide the parts outside the CDR3, is SQTIHQWPATLVQPVGSPLSLECTVEGTSNPNLYWYRQAAGRGLQLLFYSVGIGQISSEVPQNLSASRPQDRQFILSSKKLLLSDSGFYLCVIQLSLYGYTFGSGTRLTVV.

In this sample, this clone turned up a few times. This chain links TRBV18 with TRBJ2-1; tentatively, D is TRBD2 (5 bases). V was shortened by 8 bases and J by 5 bases, with 19 bases between the two germline ends. This CDR3 spans 15 amino acids. Germline V gives CDR1 KGHSH, CDR2 LQKENI. CDR3 residues: CASDSSSPGNNEQFF. The DNA of the CDR3 is TGTGCCAGCGACTCATCGTCCCCGGGAAACAATGAGCAGTTCTTC.

The chain combines TRBV7-9 with TRBJ1-4; D perhaps matches TRBD1 (5 bases). This CDR3 contains 15 residues. Germline-derived CDR1 and CDR2 are SEHNR and FQNEAQ (reference sequence). Trimming removed 5 bases from V and 2 bases from J, with 12 bases in between. The CDR3 sequence is CASSVQGATNEKLFF. In nucleotides, the CDR3 is TGTGCCAGCAGCGTCCAGGGCGCCACTAATGAAAAACTGTTTTTT.

This clone came up once. The chain recombines TRBV4-1 with TRBJ2-5; unclear D gene. Per germline, CDR1 MGHRA and CDR2 YSYEKL. Trimming took off 0 bases at V and 2 bases at J, with 13 bases between the two ends. CDR3 size: 16 residues. CDR3 loop: CASSQDPGRRQETQYF. CDR3 nucleotide sequence: TGCGCCAGCAGCCAAGATCCCGGGCGGCGGCAAGAGACCCAGTACTTC.

Only one count was recorded for this clone. The J gene is TRBJ2-2, the V gene TRBV28, with TRBD1 matching over 8 bases. Germline trimming cut 8 bases from V and 4 bases from J; bases unmatched to any gene: 9. The germline CDR1 and CDR2 sequences are MDHEN and SYDVKM. This CDR3 is built from 15 residues. CDR3 in DNA: TGTGCCAGCCTCCCGACAGGGGTCCCCACCGGGGAGCTGTTTTTT. It encodes CASLPTGVPTGELFF.

The gene calls are TRBV5-1 and TRBJ1-1, with D perhaps TRBD1 (6 bases). Per the germline V gene, CDR1 is SGHRS and CDR2 is YFSETQ. The CDR3 extends over 19 amino acids. The V and J ends lost 0 bases and 0 bases respectively, with 21 bases between them. The CDR3, as DNA: TGCGCCAGCAGCTTGGCCCTATCAGGGGACGCCCCGATGAACACTGAAGCTTTCTTT. Translated: CASSLALSGDAPMNTEAFF.

The chain employs TRBV28 and TRBJ2-1; 11 nucleotides match TRBD1. Germline CDR1 MDHEN, CDR2 SYDVKM. V lost 3 bases, J lost 9 bases, and 7 bases stayed unmatched. The CDR3 is 15 residues long. CDR3 DNA: TGTGCCAGCAGTTTTACGGGACAGGGGGTTGGTGAGCAGTTCTTC. As protein: CASSFTGQGVGEQFF. Full variable domain (missing parts from reference TRBV28 and TRBJ2-1): DVKVTQSSRYLVKRTGEKVFLECVQDMDHENMFWYRQDPGLGLRLIYFSYDVKMKEKGDIPEGYSVSREKKERFSLILESASTNQTSMYLCASSFTGQGVGEQFFGPGTRLTVL.

The rearrangement links TRBV29-1 to TRBJ2-1; 11 bases line up with TRBD2. With V trimmed by 3 bases and J by 8 bases, 6 bases remained unmatched. The germline V gene encodes CDR1 SQVTM and CDR2 ANQGSEA. This CDR3 is 14 amino acids long. The CDR3 sequence: CSVEGVAGGYEQFF. Written as DNA, the CDR3 is TGCAGCGTTGAGGGGGTAGCGGGAGGGTATGAGCAGTTCTTC.

The chain employs TRBV6-5 and TRBJ1-4, with D unclear. The germline V and J ends were trimmed by 2 bases and 5 bases, with 9 bases remaining between them. The CDR3 sequence is 14 residues long. In germline, CDR1 is MNHEY, CDR2 SVGAGI. The chain's CDR3 is CASSYGRLNEKLFF. The CDR3 region has the DNA TGTGCCAGCAGTTACGGGCGCCTGAATGAAAAACTGTTTTTT.

The CDR3 region is CASSLAMPIYGYTF. The CDR3 nucleotides are TGTGCCAGCAGCTTAGCGATGCCCATCTATGGCTACACCTTC. The chain employs TRBV7-9 and TRBJ1-2; D is ambiguous. Germline V gene sequence: CDR1 SEHNR, CDR2 FQNEAQ (reference sequence). The V and J ends lost 0 bases and 4 bases respectively, with 9 bases between them. The CDR3 is 14 amino acids. The full variable domain, rest sourced from reference TRBV7-9 and TRBJ1-2, is DTGVSQNPRHKITKRGQNVTFRCDPISEHNRLYWYRQTLGQGPEFLTYFQNEAQLEKSRLLSDRFSAERPKGSFSTLEIQRTEQGDSAMYLCASSLAMPIYGYTFGSGTRLTVV.

The CDR3 sequence is CASSRGQGQGETQYF. The CDR3, as DNA: TGTGCCAGCAGCCGGGGACAGGGACAGGGGGAGACCCAGTACTTC. The chain combines TRBV7-9 with TRBJ2-5; 10 positions agree with TRBD1. The CDR3 length is 15 residues. Germline CDR1 reads SEHNR; CDR2 reads FQNEAQ (reference sequence). V lost 5 bases to trimming and J lost 5 bases; unmatched junction nucleotides: 8.